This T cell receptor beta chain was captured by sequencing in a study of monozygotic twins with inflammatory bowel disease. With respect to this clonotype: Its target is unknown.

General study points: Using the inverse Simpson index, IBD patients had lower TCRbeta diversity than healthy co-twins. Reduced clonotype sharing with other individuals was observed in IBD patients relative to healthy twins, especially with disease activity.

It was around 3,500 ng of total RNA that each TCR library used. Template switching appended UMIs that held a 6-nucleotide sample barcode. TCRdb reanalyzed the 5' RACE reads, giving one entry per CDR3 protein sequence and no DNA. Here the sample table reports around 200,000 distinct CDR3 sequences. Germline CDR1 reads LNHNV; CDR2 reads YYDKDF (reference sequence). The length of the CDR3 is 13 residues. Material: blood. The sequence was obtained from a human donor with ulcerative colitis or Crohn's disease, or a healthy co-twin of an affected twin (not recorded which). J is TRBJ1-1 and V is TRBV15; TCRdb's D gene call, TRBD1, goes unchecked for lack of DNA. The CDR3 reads CATSRDRQAEAFF.